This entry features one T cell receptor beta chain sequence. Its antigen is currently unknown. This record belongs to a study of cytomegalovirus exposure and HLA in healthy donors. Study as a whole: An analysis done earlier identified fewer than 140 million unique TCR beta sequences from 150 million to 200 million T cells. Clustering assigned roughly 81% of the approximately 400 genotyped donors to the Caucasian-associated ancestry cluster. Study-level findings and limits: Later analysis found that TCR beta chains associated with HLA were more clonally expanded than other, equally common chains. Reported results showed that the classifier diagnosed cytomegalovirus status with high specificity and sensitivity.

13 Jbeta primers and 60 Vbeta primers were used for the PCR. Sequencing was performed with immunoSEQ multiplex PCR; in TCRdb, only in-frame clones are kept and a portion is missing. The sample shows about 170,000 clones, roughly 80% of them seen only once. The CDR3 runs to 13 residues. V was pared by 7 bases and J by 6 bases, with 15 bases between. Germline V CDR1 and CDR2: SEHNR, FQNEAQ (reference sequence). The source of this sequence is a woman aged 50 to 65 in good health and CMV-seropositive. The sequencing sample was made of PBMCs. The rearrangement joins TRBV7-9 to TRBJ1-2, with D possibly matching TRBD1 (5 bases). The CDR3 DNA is TGTGCCAGCAAGGGGTCAGGTCAGAATGGCTACACCTTC. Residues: CASKGSGQNGYTF.